One T cell receptor beta chain is described in this entry. As yet, its antigen is unknown. This CDR3 comprises 14 residues. Germline values: CDR1 KGHSH, CDR2 LQKENI. Losses at the gene ends were 3 bases for V and 1 base for J; bases not matched to a gene: 3. This sample was taken from a study of T-cell reconstitution after alpha-beta-depleted transplantation in children. The study's findings and limits: Day-60 TCRbeta diversity that was high in some patients was derived from surviving recipient T cells and thymic progenitors. It was reported that alpha-beta T cells came from several hundred expanded graft clones (about two months after transplant). T-cell counts and diversity at one year following transplant were attributed mainly to newly produced T cells.

The authors prepared the TCRbeta library with unique molecular identifiers. TCRdb re-called the PCR reads with MiXCR, one entry per CDR3 protein. Of a few hundred thousand distinct CDR3 sequences detected, roughly 25% appear once; the ten largest clones hold about 2.5%. The origin of this receptor is a girl under 10 years old with Fanconi anemia, due to receive a stem cell transplant. The sequencing used PBMCs, collected before TCRalphabeta/CD19-depleted stem cell transplant. This chain joins TRBV18 and TRBJ2-7, with TRBD1 matching over 7 bases. CDR3 nucleotides: TGTGCCAGCTCACCCCCCAGGGGGTCCTACGAGCAGTACTTC. It encodes CASSPPRGSYEQYF.